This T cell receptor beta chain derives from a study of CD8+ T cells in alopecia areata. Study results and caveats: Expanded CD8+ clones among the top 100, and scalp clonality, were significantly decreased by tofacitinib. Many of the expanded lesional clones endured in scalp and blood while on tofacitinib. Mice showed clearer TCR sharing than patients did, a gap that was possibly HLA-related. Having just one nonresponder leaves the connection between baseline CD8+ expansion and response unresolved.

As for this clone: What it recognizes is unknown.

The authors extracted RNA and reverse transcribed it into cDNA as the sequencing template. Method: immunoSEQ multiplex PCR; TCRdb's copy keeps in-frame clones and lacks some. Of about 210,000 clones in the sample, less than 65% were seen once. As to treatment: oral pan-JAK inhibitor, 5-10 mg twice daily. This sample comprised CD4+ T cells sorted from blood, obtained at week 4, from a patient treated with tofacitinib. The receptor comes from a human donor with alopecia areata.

The CDR3 sequence is CASSSSGARETQYF. The CDR3 DNA follows: TGTGCCAGCAGCTCTTCAGGGGCCCGAGAGACCCAGTACTTC. This sequence joins TRBV7-9 and TRBJ2-5; perhaps TRBD1 as D (6 bases). Germline assignment: CDR1 SEHNR and CDR2 FQNEAQ (reference sequence). The length of the CDR3 is 14 residues. Trimming removed 4 bases from V and 4 bases from J, with 13 bases in between.